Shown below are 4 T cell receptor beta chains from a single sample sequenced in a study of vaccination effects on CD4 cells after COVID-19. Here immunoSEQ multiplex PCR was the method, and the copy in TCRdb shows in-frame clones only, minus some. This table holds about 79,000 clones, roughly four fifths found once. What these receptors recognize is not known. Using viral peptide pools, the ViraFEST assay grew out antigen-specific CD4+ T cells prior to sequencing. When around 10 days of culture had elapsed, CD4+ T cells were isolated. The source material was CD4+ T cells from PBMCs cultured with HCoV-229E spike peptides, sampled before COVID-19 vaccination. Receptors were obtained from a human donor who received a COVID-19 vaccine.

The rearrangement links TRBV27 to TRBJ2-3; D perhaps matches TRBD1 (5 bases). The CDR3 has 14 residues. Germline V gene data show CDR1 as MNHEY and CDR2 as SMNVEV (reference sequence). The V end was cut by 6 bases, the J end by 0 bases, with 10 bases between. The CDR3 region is CASRDIPSTDTQYF. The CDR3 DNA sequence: TGTGCCAGCAGGGACATCCCTAGCACAGATACGCAGTATTTT.

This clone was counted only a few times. The CDR3 is CASSYPAGTGNEKLFF. Written as DNA, the CDR3 is TGTGCCAGCAGTTACCCGGCCGGGACAGGCAATGAAAAACTGTTTTTT. J is TRBJ1-4 and V is TRBV6-6; 8 bases fit TRBD1. Germline-derived CDR1 and CDR2 are MNHNY and SVGAGI (reference sequence). CDR3 size: 16 residues. The V and J ends lost 2 bases and 5 bases, in that order; junction bases with no gene match: 7.

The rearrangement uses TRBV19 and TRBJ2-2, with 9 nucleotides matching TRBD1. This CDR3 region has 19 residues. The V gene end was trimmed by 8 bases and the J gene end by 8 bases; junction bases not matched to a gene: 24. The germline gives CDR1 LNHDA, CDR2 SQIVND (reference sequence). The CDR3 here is CASCKEDRGLGPTPGELFF. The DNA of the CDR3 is TGTGCCAGTTGCAAGGAGGACAGGGGATTAGGGCCCACCCCGGGGGAGCTGTTTTTT.

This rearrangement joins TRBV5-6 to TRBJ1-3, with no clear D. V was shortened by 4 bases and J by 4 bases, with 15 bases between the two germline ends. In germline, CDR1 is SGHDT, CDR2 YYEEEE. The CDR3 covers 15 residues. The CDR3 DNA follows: TGTGCCAGCAGCCGCGGAGGGTGGACGGGAAACACCATATATTTT. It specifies CASSRGGWTGNTIYF.